This entry describes one T cell receptor (beta chain). The V gene's germline CDR1 is DFQATT and CDR2 SNEGSKA (reference sequence). The CDR3 sequence is 16 residues long. V was pared by 1 base and J by 0 bases, with 5 bases of the junction left unmatched. The data stem from a study of T cells after yellow fever vaccination. TCRdb re-derived calls from the 5' RACE reads in MiXCR, one entry per CDR3 protein. The table shows some 160,000 distinct CDR3 sequences, with around 9% occurring only once. The chain joins TRBV20-1 to TRBJ2-7, with 11 bases aligning to TRBD2. This sequence originates from a man in his late teens or twenties who received the YFV17D yellow fever vaccine. The source material was CD8+ T cells sorted from PBMCs, sampled 45 days after the yellow fever booster vaccination. The CDR3 is CSARGLAGQSSYEQYF. CDR3 sequence (DNA): TGCAGTGCTAGAGGACTAGCGGGACAATCCTCCTACGAGCAGTACTTC.